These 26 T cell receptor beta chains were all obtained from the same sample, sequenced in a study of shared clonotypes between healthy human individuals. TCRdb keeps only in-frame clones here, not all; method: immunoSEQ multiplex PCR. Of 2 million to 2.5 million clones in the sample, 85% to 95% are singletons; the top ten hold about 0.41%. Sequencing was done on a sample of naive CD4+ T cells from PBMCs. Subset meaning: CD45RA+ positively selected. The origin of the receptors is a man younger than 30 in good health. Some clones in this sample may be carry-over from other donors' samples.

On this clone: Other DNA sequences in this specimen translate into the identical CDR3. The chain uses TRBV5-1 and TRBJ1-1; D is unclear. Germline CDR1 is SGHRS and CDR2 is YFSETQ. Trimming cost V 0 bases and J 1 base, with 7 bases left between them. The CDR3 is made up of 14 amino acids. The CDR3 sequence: CASSLAPPNTEAFF. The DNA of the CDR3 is TGCGCCAGCAGCTTGGCACCACCGAACACTGAAGCTTTCTTT.

The CDR3 loop reads CAPGTGRSEQYF. CDR3 nucleotide sequence: TGTGCCCCGGGGACAGGGAGGAGCGAGCAGTACTTC. The chain recombines TRBV30 with TRBJ2-7, with TRBD1 identical over 9 bases. V shed 8 bases, J shed 6 bases, and the junction held 8 bases outside the gene matches. The CDR3 covers 12 residues. Germline CDR1 reads GTSNPN; CDR2 reads SVGIG (reference sequence).

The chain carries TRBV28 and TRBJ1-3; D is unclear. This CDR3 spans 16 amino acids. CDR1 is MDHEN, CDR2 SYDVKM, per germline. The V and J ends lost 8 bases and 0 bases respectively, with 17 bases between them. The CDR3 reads CASGFGFFGSGNTIYF. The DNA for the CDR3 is TGTGCCAGCGGGTTTGGGTTTTTCGGCTCTGGAAACACCATATATTTT.

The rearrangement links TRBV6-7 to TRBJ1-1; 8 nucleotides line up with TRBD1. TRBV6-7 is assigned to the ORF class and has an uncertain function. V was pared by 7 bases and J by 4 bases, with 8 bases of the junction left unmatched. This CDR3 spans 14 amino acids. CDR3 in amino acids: CASTRGRIGTEAFF. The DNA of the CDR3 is TGTGCCAGCACCAGGGGGCGCATCGGCACTGAAGCTTTCTTT.

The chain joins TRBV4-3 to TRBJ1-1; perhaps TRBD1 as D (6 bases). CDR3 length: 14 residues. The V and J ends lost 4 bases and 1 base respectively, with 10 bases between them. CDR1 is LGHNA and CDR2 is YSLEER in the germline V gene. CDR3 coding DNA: TGCGCCAGCAGCCCGGGGGGCGAGAACACTGAAGCTTTCTTT. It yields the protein CASSPGGENTEAFF.

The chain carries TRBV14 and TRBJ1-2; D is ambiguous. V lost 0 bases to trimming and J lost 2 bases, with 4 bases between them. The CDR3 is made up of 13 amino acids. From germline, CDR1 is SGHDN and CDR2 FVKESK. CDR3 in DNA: TGTGCCAGCAGCCAAGACCAGAACTATGGCTACACCTTC. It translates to CASSQDQNYGYTF. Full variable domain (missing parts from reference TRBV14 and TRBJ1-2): EAGVTQFPSHSVIEKGQTVTLRCDPISGHDNLYWYRRVMGKEIKFLLHFVKESKQDESGMPNNRFLAERTGGTYSTLKVQPAELEDSGVYFCASSQDQNYGYTFGSGTRLTVV.

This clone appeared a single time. The chain's CDR3 is CASSPGQGDSYEQYF. CDR3 in DNA: TGTGCCAGCAGCCCGGGACAGGGGGACTCCTACGAGCAGTACTTC. This chain joins TRBV28 and TRBJ2-7, with 11 nucleotides matching TRBD1. The CDR3 consists of 15 residues. V dropped 6 bases and J dropped 0; count of bases not matched to a gene: 4. Per the germline V gene, CDR1 is MDHEN and CDR2 is SYDVKM. The whole variable domain, remainder taken from reference TRBV28 and TRBJ2-7, is DVKVTQSSRYLVKRTGEKVFLECVQDMDHENMFWYRQDPGLGLRLIYFSYDVKMKEKGDIPEGYSVSREKKERFSLILESASTNQTSMYLCASSPGQGDSYEQYFGPGTRLTVT.

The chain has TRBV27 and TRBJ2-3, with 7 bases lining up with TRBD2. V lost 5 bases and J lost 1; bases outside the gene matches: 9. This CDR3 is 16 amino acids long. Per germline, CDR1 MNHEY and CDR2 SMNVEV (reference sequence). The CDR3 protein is CASSPRTSGGTDTQYF. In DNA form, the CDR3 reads TGTGCCAGCAGTCCAAGGACTAGTGGGGGCACAGATACGCAGTATTTT.

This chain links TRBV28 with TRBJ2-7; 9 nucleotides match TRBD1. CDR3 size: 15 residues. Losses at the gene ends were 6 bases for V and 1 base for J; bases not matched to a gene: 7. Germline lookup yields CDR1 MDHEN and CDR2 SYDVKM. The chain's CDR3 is CASRPTGTGSYEQYF. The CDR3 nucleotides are TGTGCCAGCAGACCTACCGGGACAGGGTCCTACGAGCAGTACTTC.

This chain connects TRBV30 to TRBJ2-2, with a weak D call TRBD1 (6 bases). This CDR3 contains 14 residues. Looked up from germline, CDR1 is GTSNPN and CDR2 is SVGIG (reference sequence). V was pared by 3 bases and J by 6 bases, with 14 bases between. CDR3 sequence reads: CAWRPNRVAGELFF. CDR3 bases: TGTGCCTGGAGACCTAACAGGGTAGCCGGGGAGCTGTTTTTT. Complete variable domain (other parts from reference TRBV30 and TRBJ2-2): SQTIHQWPATLVQPVGSPLSLECTVEGTSNPNLYWYRQAAGRGLQLLFYSVGIGQISSEVPQNLSASRPQDRQFILSSKKLLLSDSGFYLCAWRPNRVAGELFFGEGSRLTVL.

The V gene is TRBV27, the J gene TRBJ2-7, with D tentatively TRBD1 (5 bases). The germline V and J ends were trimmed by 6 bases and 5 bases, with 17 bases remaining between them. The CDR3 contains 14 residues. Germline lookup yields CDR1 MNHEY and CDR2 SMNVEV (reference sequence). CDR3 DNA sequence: TGTGCCAGCAGCCGAAGGGGTCTACCCAACGAGCAGTACTTC. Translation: CASSRRGLPNEQYF.

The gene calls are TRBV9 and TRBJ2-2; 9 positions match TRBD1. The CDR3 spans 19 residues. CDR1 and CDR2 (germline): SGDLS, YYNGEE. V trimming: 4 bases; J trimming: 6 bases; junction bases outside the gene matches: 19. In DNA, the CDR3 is TGTGCCAGCAGCCCACCAGGGACAGGGATCACCATACGCGCCGGGGAGCTGTTTTTT. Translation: CASSPPGTGITIRAGELFF. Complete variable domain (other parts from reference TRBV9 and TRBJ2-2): DSGVTQTPKHLITATGQRVTLRCSPRSGDLSVYWYQQSLDQGLQFLIQYYNGEERAKGNILERFSAQQFPDLHSELNLSSLELGDSALYFCASSPPGTGITIRAGELFFGEGSRLTVL.

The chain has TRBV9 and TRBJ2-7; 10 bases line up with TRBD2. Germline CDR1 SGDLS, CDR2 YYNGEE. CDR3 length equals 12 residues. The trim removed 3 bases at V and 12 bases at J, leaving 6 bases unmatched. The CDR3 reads CASSASSGRRYF. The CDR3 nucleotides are TGTGCCAGCAGCGCCTCTAGCGGGAGACGGTACTTC. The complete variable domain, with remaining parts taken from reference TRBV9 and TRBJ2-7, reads DSGVTQTPKHLITATGQRVTLRCSPRSGDLSVYWYQQSLDQGLQFLIQYYNGEERAKGNILERFSAQQFPDLHSELNLSSLELGDSALYFCASSASSGRRYFGPGTRLTVT.

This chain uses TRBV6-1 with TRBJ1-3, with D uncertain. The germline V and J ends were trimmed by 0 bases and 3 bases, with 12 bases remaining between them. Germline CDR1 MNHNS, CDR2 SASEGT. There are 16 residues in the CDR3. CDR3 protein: CASSEARNLFGNTIYF. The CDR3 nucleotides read TGTGCCAGCAGTGAAGCGAGGAATTTGTTTGGAAACACCATATATTTT.

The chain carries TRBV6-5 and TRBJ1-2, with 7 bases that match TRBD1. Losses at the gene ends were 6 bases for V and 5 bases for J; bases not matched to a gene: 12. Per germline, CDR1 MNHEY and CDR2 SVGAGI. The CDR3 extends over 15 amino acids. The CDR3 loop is CASRPGQAFLYGYTF. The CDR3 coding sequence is TGTGCCAGCAGACCAGGACAGGCGTTTCTTTATGGCTACACCTTC.

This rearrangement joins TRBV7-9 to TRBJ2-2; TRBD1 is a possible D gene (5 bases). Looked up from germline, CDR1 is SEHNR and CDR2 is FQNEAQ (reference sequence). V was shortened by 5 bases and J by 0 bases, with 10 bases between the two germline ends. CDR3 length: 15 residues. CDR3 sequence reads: CASSPQVTNTGELFF. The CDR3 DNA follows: TGTGCCAGCAGCCCACAGGTCACGAACACCGGGGAGCTGTTTTTT.

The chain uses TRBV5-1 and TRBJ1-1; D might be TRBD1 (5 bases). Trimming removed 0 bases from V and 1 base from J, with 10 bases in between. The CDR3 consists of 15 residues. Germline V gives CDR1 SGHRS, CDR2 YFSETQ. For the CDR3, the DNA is TGCGCCAGCAGCTTGGTCGGGGCCGGGAACACTGAAGCTTTCTTT. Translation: CASSLVGAGNTEAFF.

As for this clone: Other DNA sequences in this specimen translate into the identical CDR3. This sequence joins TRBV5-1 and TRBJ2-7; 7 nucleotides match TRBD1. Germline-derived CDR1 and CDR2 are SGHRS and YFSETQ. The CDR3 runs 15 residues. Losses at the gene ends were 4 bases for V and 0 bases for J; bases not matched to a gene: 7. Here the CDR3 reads CASSLGTDSSYEQYF. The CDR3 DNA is TGCGCCAGCAGCCTTGGGACAGACAGCTCCTACGAGCAGTACTTC.

CDR3: CASSHLDLAQETQYF. The CDR3 DNA sequence: TGTGCCAGTAGTCACCTAGACCTAGCCCAAGAGACCCAGTACTTC. This chain links TRBV19 with TRBJ2-5, with TRBD2 as a possible D gene (5 bases). The CDR3 runs 15 residues. Trimming removed 5 bases at V and 1 base at J, with 14 bases between. The germline CDR1 and CDR2 sequences are LNHDA and SQIVND (reference sequence).

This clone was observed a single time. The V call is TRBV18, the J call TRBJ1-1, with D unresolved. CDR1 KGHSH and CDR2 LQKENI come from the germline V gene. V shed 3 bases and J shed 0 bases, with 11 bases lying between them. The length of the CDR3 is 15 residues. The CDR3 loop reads CASSPNSIMNTEAFF. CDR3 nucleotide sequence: TGTGCCAGCTCACCCAACTCTATCATGAACACTGAAGCTTTCTTT. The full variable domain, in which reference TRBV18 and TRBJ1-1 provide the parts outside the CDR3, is NAGVMQNPRHLVRRRGQEARLRCSPMKGHSHVYWYRQLPEEGLKFMVYLQKENIIDESGMPKERFSAEFPKEGPSILRIQQVVRGDSAAYFCASSPNSIMNTEAFFGQGTRLTVV.

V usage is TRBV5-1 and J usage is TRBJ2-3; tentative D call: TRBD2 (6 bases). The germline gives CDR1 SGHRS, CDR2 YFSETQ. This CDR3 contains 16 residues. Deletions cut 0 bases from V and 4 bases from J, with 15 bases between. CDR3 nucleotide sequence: TGCGCCAGCAGCTTGGCCCTTTCGGGAGTCTCAGATACGCAGTATTTT. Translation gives CASSLALSGVSDTQYF.

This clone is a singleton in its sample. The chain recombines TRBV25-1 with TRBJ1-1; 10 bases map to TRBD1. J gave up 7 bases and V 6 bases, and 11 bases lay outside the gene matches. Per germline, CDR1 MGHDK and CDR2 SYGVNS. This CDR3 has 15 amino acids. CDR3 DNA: TGTGCCAGCAGCGAACCAGGACAGGGGGAGGTTGAAGCTTTCTTT. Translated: CASSEPGQGEVEAFF.

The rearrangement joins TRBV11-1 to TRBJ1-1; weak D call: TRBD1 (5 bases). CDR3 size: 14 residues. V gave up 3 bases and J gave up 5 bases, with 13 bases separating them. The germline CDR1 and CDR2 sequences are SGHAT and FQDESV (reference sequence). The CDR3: CASSFERGGTEAFF. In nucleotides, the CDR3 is TGTGCCAGCAGCTTTGAGAGGGGAGGGACTGAAGCTTTCTTT.

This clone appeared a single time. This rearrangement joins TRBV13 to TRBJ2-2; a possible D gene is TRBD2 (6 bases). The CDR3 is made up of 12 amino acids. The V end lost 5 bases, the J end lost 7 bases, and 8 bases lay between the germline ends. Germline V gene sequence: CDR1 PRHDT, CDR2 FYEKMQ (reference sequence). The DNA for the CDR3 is TGTGCCAGCAGCCCCGGGGGCGGGGAGCTGTTTTTT. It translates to CASSPGGGELFF. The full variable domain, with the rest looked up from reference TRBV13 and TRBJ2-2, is AAGVIQSPRHLIKEKRETATLKCYPIPRHDTVYWYQQGPGQDPQFLISFYEKMQSDKGSIPDRFSAQQFSDYHSELNMSSLELGDSALYFCASSPGGGELFFGEGSRLTVL.

CDR3 sequence reads: CASSLKRSKDTQYF. The CDR3, as DNA: TGTGCCAGCAGCCTTAAGCGGAGTAAAGATACGCAGTATTTT. V and J are TRBV6-4 and TRBJ2-3, with D maybe TRBD2 (5 bases). Germline V CDR1 and CDR2: MRHNA, SNTAGT. The CDR3 is made up of 14 amino acids. Trimming removed 6 bases at V and 5 bases at J, with 15 bases between.

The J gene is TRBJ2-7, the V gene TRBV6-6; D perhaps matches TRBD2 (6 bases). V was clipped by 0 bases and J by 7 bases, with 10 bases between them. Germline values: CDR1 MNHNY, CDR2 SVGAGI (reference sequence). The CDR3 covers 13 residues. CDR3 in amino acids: CASSYSTGTEQYF. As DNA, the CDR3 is TGTGCCAGCAGTTACTCGACGGGGACTGAGCAGTACTTC.